This TCR beta chain came from a study of identical twins. A few counts support this clonotype. TCRdb re-analysed the 5' RACE reads in MiXCR, keeping a single row per CDR3 protein. The sample shows 400,000 to 650,000 distinct CDR3 sequences, around 20% of them seen only once. Trimming shortened V by 7 bases and J by 4 bases, and 20 bases separated the two germline ends. The CDR3 has 15 amino acids. Per germline, CDR1 SQVTM and CDR2 ANQGSEA. This sample also appeared in a second study, on T cells expressing NK-cell markers. Per that paper: Sorted T-cell subsets CD3+CD56+NKG2C+, CD3+CD56+NKG2C- and CD3+CD56-NKG2C+ were TCR beta-sequenced. The study sequenced eight donors, seven HCMV-seropositive and one seronegative.

This TCR was sampled from a woman aged 18-30 years in good health. The V gene is TRBV29-1, the J gene TRBJ2-1, with D tentatively TRBD1 (6 bases). Sequencing used CD4+ T cells sorted from blood. The CDR3 sequence is CSAKGGHLRYNEQFF. The CDR3 coding sequence is TGCAGCGCCAAAGGGGGACACCTAAGATACAATGAGCAGTTCTTC.